The 28 T cell receptor beta chains given below trace back to one sample, sequenced in a study of blood T cell repertoires in COVID-19. Generated by immunoSEQ multiplex PCR, the TCRdb table keeps only in-frame clones and is missing some. The table includes around 98,000 clones, around 90% detected once. Material for sequencing was peripheral blood. Receptors originate from a man between 65 and 79 years old with acute or convalescent COVID-19.

The J gene is TRBJ2-5, the V gene TRBV7-2; TRBD1 is a possible D gene (5 bases). Germline V gene data show CDR1 as SGHTA and CDR2 as FQGNSA. The CDR3 is 14 residues long. V lost 1 base to trimming and J lost 3 bases, with 9 bases between them. CDR3 amino acids: CASSLGQGEETQYF. The CDR3 DNA reads TGTGCCAGCAGCTTAGGGCAGGGTGAAGAGACCCAGTACTTC.

This chain links TRBV9 with TRBJ1-5; D is possibly TRBD1 (6 bases). V dropped 3 bases and J dropped 6 bases, with 10 bases sitting between them. The CDR3 is 13 residues long. Germline values: CDR1 SGDLS, CDR2 YYNGEE. CDR3 region: CASSETGFQPQHF. The DNA of the CDR3 is TGTGCCAGCAGCGAGACAGGTTTTCAGCCCCAGCATTTT.

The chain is built from TRBV30 and TRBJ1-2, with unresolved D. The germline V gene encodes CDR1 GTSNPN and CDR2 SVGIG (reference sequence). Trimming took 0 bases from V and 2 from J, leaving 10 bases between them. CDR3 length: 14 amino acids. CDR3 in DNA: TGTGCCTGGAGTGTAAGGTCAGGAAACTATGGCTACACCTTC. The encoded protein is CAWSVRSGNYGYTF.

This chain links TRBV15 with TRBJ2-7; 9 positions match TRBD1. CDR1 and CDR2 from the germline V gene are LNHNV and YYDKDF (reference sequence). V shed 2 bases, J shed 4 bases, and the junction held 9 bases outside the gene matches. This CDR3 region has 16 residues. The CDR3 sequence is CATSRSGTGQEYEQYF. In DNA form, the CDR3 reads TGTGCCACCAGCAGATCGGGGACAGGGCAAGAATACGAGCAGTACTTC.

This clone turned up a few times. The chain has TRBV6-4 and TRBJ1-1, with D maybe TRBD1 (6 bases). Germline CDR1 MRHNA, CDR2 SNTAGT. V shed 6 bases and J shed 5 bases, with 13 bases lying between them. The CDR3 extends over 13 amino acids. DNA of the CDR3: TGTGCCAGCAGGGCGGCAGGGGATACTGAAGCTTTCTTT. Translated, it gives CASRAAGDTEAFF.

This rearrangement joins TRBV29-1 to TRBJ1-4; 9 nucleotides line up with TRBD1. The J segment lost 8 bases and the V segment lost 3 bases, leaving 10 bases of the junction unmatched. The CDR3 runs to 15 residues. Looked up from germline, CDR1 is SQVTM and CDR2 is ANQGSEA. CDR3 nucleotides: TGCAGCGTTGATCGCTGGACAGGGGTCGGGGAAAAACTGTTTTTT. Its protein is CSVDRWTGVGEKLFF.

The V and J genes are TRBV7-3 and TRBJ1-6, with 12 bases matching TRBD1. CDR1 and CDR2 (germline): SGHTA, FQGTGA. V was pared by 0 bases and J by 7 bases, with 7 bases of the junction left unmatched. The CDR3 contains 18 residues. CDR3 sequence: CASSLTGQGARINSPLHF. The CDR3 DNA sequence: TGTGCCAGCAGCTTAACGGGACAGGGGGCCCGGATAAATTCACCCCTCCACTTT.

A single count supports this clone. V gene TRBV3-1 (or the pseudogene TRBV3-2) combines with J gene TRBJ2-2, with D perhaps TRBD1 (5 bases). Trimming took 4 bases from V and 1 from J, leaving 7 bases between them. Per the germline V gene, CDR1 is LGHDT and CDR2 is YNNKEL (reference sequence). The CDR3 has 14 residues. Here the CDR3 DNA reads TGTGCCAGCAGCCGAGGACAGAACACCGGGGAGCTGTTTTTT. Encoded protein: CASSRGQNTGELFF.

This clone was seen just once. This chain joins TRBV12-3 or TRBV12-4 and TRBJ2-3; TRBD2 aligns across 9 bases. There are 11 residues in the CDR3. The J segment lost 12 bases and the V segment lost 4 bases, leaving 2 bases of the junction unmatched. CDR3 sequence reads: CASSSSGAQYF. The CDR3 DNA is TGTGCCAGCAGTTCTAGCGGGGCTCAGTATTTT.

This rearrangement joins TRBV21-1 to TRBJ2-3; TRBD1 reflects the table's D call only, with no check against the DNA. TRBV21-1 is an annotated pseudogene. The CDR3 contains 16 residues. Here the CDR3 reads CASSKIKGPGTDTQYF. In nucleotides, the CDR3 is TGTGCCAGCAGCAAAATTAAGGGGCCTGGGACAGATACGCAGTATTTT.

This sequence joins TRBV19 and TRBJ2-7; TRBD1 agrees at 9 bases. J lost 7 bases, V lost 5 bases, and 12 bases had no gene match. The CDR3 has 15 residues. Germline values: CDR1 LNHDA, CDR2 SQIVND (reference sequence). CDR3 amino acids: CASSLMGQGIGEQYF. For the CDR3, the DNA is TGTGCCAGTAGTCTCATGGGACAGGGAATTGGGGAGCAGTACTTC.

V usage is TRBV7-9 and J usage is TRBJ1-4, with 9 bases aligning to TRBD1. The CDR3 runs 14 residues. Germline lookup yields CDR1 SEHNR and CDR2 FQNEAQ (reference sequence). V was clipped by 2 bases and J by 8 bases; unmatched bases: 3. The chain's CDR3 is CASSLRTGDEKLFF. The CDR3 nucleotides are TGTGCCAGCAGCTTAAGGACAGGGGACGAAAAACTGTTTTTT.

The genes are TRBV3-1 (or the pseudogene TRBV3-2) and TRBJ2-1; D remains ambiguous. The CDR3 contains 13 residues. Germline lookup yields CDR1 LGHDT and CDR2 YNNKEL (reference sequence). V was pared by 0 bases and J by 5 bases, with 5 bases between. CDR3 bases: TGTGCCAGCAGCCAAGATGAGAACAATGAGCAGTTCTTC. Translating it yields CASSQDENNEQFF.

The chain uses TRBV28 and TRBJ1-6; TRBD1 aligns across 8 bases. This CDR3 comprises 16 residues. The ends lost 1 base at V and 6 bases at J; junction bases unmatched: 5. Germline V gives CDR1 MDHEN, CDR2 SYDVKM. The CDR3 DNA is TGTGCCAGCAGTTTATTTGCAGGGGGCGGTAATTCACCCCTCCACTTT. The encoded protein is CASSLFAGGGNSPLHF.

The chain combines TRBV7-8 with TRBJ1-5; the D gene is possibly TRBD1 (6 bases). V lost 5 bases, J lost 5 bases, and 16 bases lay in between. The CDR3 extends over 15 amino acids. The germline V gene has CDR1 SGHVS and CDR2 FQNEAQ. CDR3 coding DNA: TGTGCCAGCAGCCGGGACACCGGGAGGGATCAGCCCCAGCATTTT. It translates to CASSRDTGRDQPQHF.

The genes are TRBV9 and TRBJ2-5, with 10 bases lining up with TRBD1. In germline, CDR1 is SGDLS, CDR2 YYNGEE. Unmatched junction bases numbered 16, after V lost 4 bases and J lost 4 bases. This CDR3 contains 18 residues. The CDR3 loop reads CASSTGTGVGAMGETQYF. DNA of the CDR3: TGTGCCAGCAGCACCGGGACAGGGGTCGGTGCAATGGGAGAGACCCAGTACTTC.

The V call is TRBV9, the J call TRBJ1-3; a weak D match, TRBD1 (6 bases). CDR3 length: 16 amino acids. Trimming removed 0 bases at V and 1 base at J, with 11 bases between. Germline V gives CDR1 SGDLS, CDR2 YYNGEE. The CDR3 DNA follows: TGTGCCAGCAGCGTAGAGGACAGAGCGTCTGGAAACACCATATATTTT. Protein sequence: CASSVEDRASGNTIYF.

The V and J genes are TRBV6-5 and TRBJ2-3; 8 nucleotides line up with TRBD2. The CDR3 is 16 amino acids. CDR1 is MNHEY, CDR2 SVGAGI, per germline. The trim removed 8 bases at V and 1 base at J, leaving 11 bases unmatched. As DNA, the CDR3 is TGTGCCAGCTGTTTGAGGGCGGGGGGTCGCACAGATACGCAGTATTTT. This codes for CASCLRAGGRTDTQYF.

The chain joins TRBV5-5 to TRBJ1-5, with a weak D call TRBD1 (5 bases). V gave up 2 bases and J gave up 4 bases, with 7 bases separating them. The CDR3 contains 13 residues. Germline V gene lookup returns CDR1 SGHKS and CDR2 YYEKEE (reference sequence). CDR3 sequence: CASSFGGNQPQHF. Here the CDR3 DNA reads TGTGCCAGCAGCTTCGGGGGAAATCAGCCCCAGCATTTT.

The CDR3 bases are TGTGCCAGCAGCACGGGACTGCCTAATGAAAAACTGTTTTTT. The encoded protein is CASSTGLPNEKLFF. The chain carries TRBV5-6 and TRBJ1-4; tentative D call: TRBD1 (5 bases). With 4 bases removed from V and 3 bases from J, the gap between germline ends came to 10 bases. The V gene's germline CDR1 is SGHDT and CDR2 YYEEEE. This CDR3 is 14 amino acids long. Drawing the rest from reference TRBV5-6 and TRBJ1-4, the complete variable domain is DAGVTQSPTHLIKTRGQQVTLRCSPKSGHDTVSWYQQALGQGPQFIFQYYEEEERQRGNFPDRFSGHQFPNYSSELNVNALLLGDSALYLCASSTGLPNEKLFFGSGTQLSVL.

This chain links TRBV27 with TRBJ1-6, with no clear D. There are 15 residues in the CDR3. V dropped 5 bases and J dropped 7 bases, with 15 bases sitting between them. Germline CDR1 reads MNHEY; CDR2 reads SMNVEV (reference sequence). The CDR3 is CASSPRAVPNSPLHF. In DNA, the CDR3 is TGTGCCAGCAGTCCGCGGGCAGTTCCAAATTCACCCCTCCACTTT.

The V gene is TRBV24-1, the J gene TRBJ1-6, with TRBD1 matching 8 bases. CDR1 KGHDR and CDR2 SFDVKD come from the germline V gene. This CDR3 region has 15 residues. The ends lost 10 bases at V and 5 bases at J; junction bases unmatched: 9. The CDR3 region is CATKDRAFHNSPLHF. In nucleotides, the CDR3 is TGTGCCACAAAGGACAGGGCTTTTCATAATTCACCCCTCCACTTT.

The chain carries TRBV27 and TRBJ1-2; 7 bases are a match to TRBD1. This CDR3 has 15 amino acids. V lost 4 bases, J lost 2 bases, and 7 bases stayed unmatched. The V gene's germline CDR1 is MNHEY and CDR2 SMNVEV (reference sequence). As DNA, the CDR3 is TGTGCCAGCAGTTGGCAGCCGACAGGGAACTATGGCTACACCTTC. This sequence encodes CASSWQPTGNYGYTF.

This chain connects TRBV4-1 to TRBJ1-6; 8 bases agree with TRBD1. This CDR3 is built from 15 residues. V gave up 0 bases and J gave up 6 bases; unmatched junction bases: 1. CDR1 MGHRA and CDR2 YSYEKL come from the germline V gene. CDR3 in amino acids: CASSQDGTGNSPLHF. CDR3 bases: TGCGCCAGCAGCCAAGACGGGACAGGTAATTCACCCCTCCACTTT.

This chain uses TRBV5-1 with TRBJ2-1, with 9 positions matching TRBD1. Trimming at V came to 2 bases and at J to 9 bases, leaving 12 bases not matched to a gene. This CDR3 region has 16 residues. Germline values: CDR1 SGHRS, CDR2 YFSETQ. In nucleotides, the CDR3 is TGCGCCAGCAGCTTAACCGGGACAGGGATCCAAGGTGAGCAGTTCTTC. Amino acid sequence: CASSLTGTGIQGEQFF.

This rearrangement joins TRBV6-2 or TRBV6-3 to TRBJ1-5, with D unclear. Germline-derived CDR1 and CDR2 are MNHEY and SVGEGT. V shed 6 bases and J shed 0 bases, with 15 bases lying between them. This CDR3 has 16 amino acids. CDR3 DNA: TGTGCCAGCAGCTTGGACGGAGGATATAGCAATCAGCCCCAGCATTTT. As protein: CASSLDGGYSNQPQHF.

The chain uses TRBV7-9 and TRBJ1-5; TRBD1 is a possible D gene (6 bases). Trimming took off 5 bases at V and 3 bases at J, with 17 bases between the two ends. This CDR3 is 16 amino acids long. From germline, CDR1 is SEHNR and CDR2 FQNEAQ (reference sequence). For the CDR3, the DNA is TGTGCCAGCAGCAGCGGGAGTCAGGGGCCCAATCAGCCCCAGCATTTT. Encoded protein: CASSSGSQGPNQPQHF.

This clone showed up just once. The J gene is TRBJ1-4, the V gene TRBV15; a possible D gene is TRBD1 (5 bases). This CDR3 spans 16 amino acids. Germline CDR1 and CDR2: LNHNV and YYDKDF (reference sequence). Trimming left V 3 bases short and J 4 bases short, with 15 bases between. The CDR3 protein is CATSSPHAGGNEKLFF. Here the CDR3 DNA reads TGTGCCACCAGCAGCCCCCACGCGGGGGGTAATGAAAAACTGTTTTTT.